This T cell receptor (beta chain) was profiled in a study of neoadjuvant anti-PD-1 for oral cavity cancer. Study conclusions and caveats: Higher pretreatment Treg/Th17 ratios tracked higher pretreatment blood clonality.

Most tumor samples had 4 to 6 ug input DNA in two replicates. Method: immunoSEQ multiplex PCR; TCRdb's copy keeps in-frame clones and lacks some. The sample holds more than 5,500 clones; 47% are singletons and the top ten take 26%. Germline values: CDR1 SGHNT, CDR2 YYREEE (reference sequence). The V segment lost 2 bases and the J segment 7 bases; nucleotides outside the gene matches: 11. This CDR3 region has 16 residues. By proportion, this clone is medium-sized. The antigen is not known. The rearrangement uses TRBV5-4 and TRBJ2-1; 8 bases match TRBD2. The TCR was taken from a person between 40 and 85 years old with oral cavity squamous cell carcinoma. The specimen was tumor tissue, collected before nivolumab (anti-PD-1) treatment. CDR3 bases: TGTGCCAGCAGCTTAGGAGGCGGGGGGCCCTTGAATGAGCAGTTCTTC. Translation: CASSLGGGGPLNEQFF.